The entry below describes one TCR beta chain. Its target is not known. PCR involved 60 Vbeta and 13 Jbeta primers. The assay was immunoSEQ multiplex PCR, and TCRdb's table has in-frame clones only and misses some. The table lists about 110,000 clones, with 0.59% in the top ten. This record belongs to a study of cytomegalovirus exposure and HLA in healthy donors. Germline loops: CDR1 SQVTM, CDR2 ANQGSEA. CDR3 length: 16 residues. The germline V and J ends were trimmed by 7 bases and 0 bases, with 19 bases remaining between them. Study results and caveats: Several of the most significant clusters were apparently associated with common viral pathogens in a later analysis. Later analysis demonstrated an association between a missense DCLRE1C variant and TCR beta V- and J-gene trimming. Later on, an analysis tied around 17,000 TCR beta sequences to HLA alleles at 0.05 false discovery rate.

The specimen sequenced was PBMCs. The chain links TRBV29-1 to TRBJ2-1; D might be TRBD2 (6 bases). The receptor was isolated from a man aged 45-65 years in good health and CMV-seronegative. The CDR3 region is CSAFLLASSSYNEQFF. The CDR3 DNA reads as TGCAGCGCCTTCTTACTAGCCTCGAGCTCCTACAATGAGCAGTTCTTC.